Included here is one T cell receptor (beta chain) sequence, with context. Its target is not known. The sample comes from a study of T cell clones after liver transplantation. In the study overall: TCRbeta sequencing after a pre-transplant mixed lymphocyte reaction identified graft-donor-reactive clones, later tracked in post-transplant blood. Study-wide findings and caveats: Conclusions were preliminary, with small, heterogeneous patient groups. In 5 of 8 subjects, circulating graft-donor-reactive CD4 TCRbeta sequences fell significantly after transplant.

Germline CDR1 is WSHSY and CDR2 is SAAADI. The length of the CDR3 is 15 residues. Trimming removed 1 base from V and 0 bases from J; junction bases left unmatched: 2. Unstimulated PBMCs were sorted into CD3+CD4+ and CD3+CD8+ populations. Sequencing was performed with immunoSEQ multiplex PCR; in TCRdb, only in-frame clones are kept and a portion is missing. Among about 51,000 clones listed, approximately 87% were seen once. The sample was CD8+ T cells from blood, taken 12 months after liver transplant. The chain has TRBV10-2 and TRBJ2-7; 8 nucleotides align to TRBD2. This TCR was sampled from a human patient who received a liver transplant. Among the T cells, some may be from the graft donor. As DNA, the CDR3 is TGCGCCAGCAGTGAGTTACTAGCGGCCTCCTACGAGCAGTACTTC. This codes for CASSELLAASYEQYF.